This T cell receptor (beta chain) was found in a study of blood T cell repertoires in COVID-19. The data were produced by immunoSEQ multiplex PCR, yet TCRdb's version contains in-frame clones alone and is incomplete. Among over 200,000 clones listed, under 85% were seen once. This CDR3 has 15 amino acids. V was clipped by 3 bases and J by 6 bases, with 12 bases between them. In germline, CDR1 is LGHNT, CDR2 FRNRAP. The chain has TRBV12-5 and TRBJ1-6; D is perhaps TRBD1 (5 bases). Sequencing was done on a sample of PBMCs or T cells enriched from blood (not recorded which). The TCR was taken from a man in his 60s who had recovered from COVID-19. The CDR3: CASGLTAGINSPLHF. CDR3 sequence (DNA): TGTGCTAGTGGTTTAACTGCAGGGATTAATTCACCCCTCCACTTT.